The 4 T cell receptor beta chains in this list originate from one sample, sequenced in a study of technical replicates of blood from several donors. The table came from immunoSEQ multiplex PCR; TCRdb's copy has only in-frame clones and leaves some out. The data hold about 83,000 clones, with around 90% observed a single time. The sequenced sample was T cells isolated from PBMCs. The receptor set was obtained from a human donor in good health.

In this sample, this clone turned up a few times. The chain uses TRBV13 and TRBJ1-1; possibly TRBD1 for D (6 bases). V lost 3 bases to trimming and J lost 1 base, with 9 bases between them. Germline V gene sequence: CDR1 PRHDT, CDR2 FYEKMQ (reference sequence). The CDR3 consists of 14 residues. The CDR3 here is CASSFWGQNTEAFF. Here the CDR3 DNA reads TGTGCCAGCAGCTTCTGGGGGCAGAACACTGAAGCTTTCTTT.

The chain carries TRBV7-8 and TRBJ2-3; no clear D gene. The CDR3 is 13 amino acids. Looked up from germline, CDR1 is SGHVS and CDR2 is FQNEAQ. The ends were cut back, 5 bases at V and 4 bases at J, with 10 bases in the middle. CDR3 in DNA: TGTGCCAGCAGCCCGAGCTTCCCAGATACGCAGTATTTT. This translates into CASSPSFPDTQYF.

J is TRBJ2-3 and V is TRBV6-6; D unclear. CDR1 MNHNY and CDR2 SVGAGI come from the germline V gene (reference sequence). This CDR3 comprises 15 residues. V lost 0 bases and J 6 bases, leaving 13 bases between the germline ends. CDR3 DNA sequence: TGTGCCAGCAGTTACTCGAGTGGTCTTTACGATACGCAGTATTTT. This encodes CASSYSSGLYDTQYF.

The genes are TRBV6-5 and TRBJ2-3; 7 bases match TRBD2. J gave up 2 bases and V 6 bases, and 8 bases lay outside the gene matches. The CDR3 contains 15 residues. Per germline, CDR1 MNHEY and CDR2 SVGAGI. The CDR3 sequence is CASSQTGGFTDTQYF. In DNA, the CDR3 is TGTGCCAGCAGCCAAACCGGGGGGTTCACAGATACGCAGTATTTT.